These T cell receptor beta chains were read from a single sample in a study of T cells after posttransplantation cyclophosphamide. Profiled with immunoSEQ multiplex PCR; TCRdb holds only in-frame clones, not every one. The sample lists about 19,000 clones, 70% to 85% seen once, with around a quarter in the top ten. This specimen consisted of PBMCs, obtained after an allogeneic stem cell transplant with post-transplant cyclophosphamide. All receptors come from a young adult male patient who received an allogeneic stem cell transplant from a related donor, was CMV-positive, and had acute GVHD only. These T cells may partly come from the graft donor. Both conserved end residues are part of each CDR3. A D gene is named only where the DNA matches it firmly.

d_call: TRBD1; v_call: TRBV2; j_call: TRBJ2-7; cdr3_aa: CASRKDRGSEQYF; cdr3_nt: TGTGCCAGCAGGAAGGACAGGGGATCCGAGCAGTACTTC
d_call: -; v_call: TRBV5-6; j_call: TRBJ1-6; cdr3_aa: CASSLDPVNASPLHF; cdr3_nt: TGTGCCAGCAGCTTGGATCCAGTAAACGCTTCACCCCTCCACTTT
d_call: TRBD2; v_call: TRBV19; j_call: TRBJ2-3; cdr3_aa: CASSRSLSGGLSTDTQYF; cdr3_nt: TGTGCCAGTAGTCGGTCCCTTAGCGGGGGGCTCAGCACAGATACGCAGTATTTT
d_call: -; v_call: TRBV19; j_call: TRBJ1-2; cdr3_aa: CASSELVYGYTF; cdr3_nt: TGTGCCAGTAGTGAGTTGGTTTATGGCTACACCTTC
d_call: -; v_call: TRBV18; j_call: TRBJ1-5; cdr3_aa: CASSREPANQPQHF; cdr3_nt: TGTGCCAGCTCACGGGAGCCGGCCAATCAGCCCCAGCATTTT
d_call: TRBD1; v_call: TRBV7-2; j_call: TRBJ1-5; cdr3_aa: CASSWTGAGNQPQHF; cdr3_nt: TGTGCCAGCAGCTGGACAGGGGCCGGCAATCAGCCCCAGCATTTT
d_call: -; v_call: TRBV4-3; j_call: TRBJ2-4; cdr3_aa: CASSQERRDIQYF; cdr3_nt: TGCGCCAGCAGCCAAGAGCGCAGGGACATTCAGTACTTC
d_call: TRBD2; v_call: TRBV5-6; j_call: TRBJ2-5; cdr3_aa: CASSFGRLETQYF; cdr3_nt: TGTGCCAGCAGCTTCGGGAGGTTAGAGACCCAGTACTTC
d_call: -; v_call: TRBV7-2; j_call: TRBJ1-5; cdr3_aa: CASSSPDGLNQPQHF; cdr3_nt: TGTGCCAGCAGCTCCCCGGACGGACTCAATCAGCCCCAGCATTTT
d_call: -; v_call: TRBV15; j_call: TRBJ2-6; cdr3_aa: CATSTFLGGSGANVLTF; cdr3_nt: TGTGCCACCAGCACGTTTTTAGGCGGGTCTGGGGCCAACGTCCTGACTTTC
d_call: TRBD1; v_call: TRBV29-1; j_call: TRBJ1-2; cdr3_aa: CSVLQGDSYGYTF; cdr3_nt: TGCAGCGTACTACAGGGGGACAGCTATGGCTACACCTTC
d_call: TRBD1; v_call: TRBV5-1; j_call: TRBJ2-3; cdr3_aa: CASSARTGPTDTQYF; cdr3_nt: TGCGCCAGCAGCGCCCGGACAGGCCCGACAGATACGCAGTATTTT
d_call: -; v_call: TRBV15; j_call: TRBJ1-2; cdr3_aa: CATSRDNRGASTF; cdr3_nt: TGTGCCACCAGCAGAGATAACCGGGGGGCTAGCACCTTC
d_call: TRBD1; v_call: TRBV6-5; j_call: TRBJ2-2; cdr3_aa: CASSYSQGAYGELFF; cdr3_nt: TGTGCCAGCAGTTACTCGCAGGGGGCGTACGGGGAGCTGTTTTTT